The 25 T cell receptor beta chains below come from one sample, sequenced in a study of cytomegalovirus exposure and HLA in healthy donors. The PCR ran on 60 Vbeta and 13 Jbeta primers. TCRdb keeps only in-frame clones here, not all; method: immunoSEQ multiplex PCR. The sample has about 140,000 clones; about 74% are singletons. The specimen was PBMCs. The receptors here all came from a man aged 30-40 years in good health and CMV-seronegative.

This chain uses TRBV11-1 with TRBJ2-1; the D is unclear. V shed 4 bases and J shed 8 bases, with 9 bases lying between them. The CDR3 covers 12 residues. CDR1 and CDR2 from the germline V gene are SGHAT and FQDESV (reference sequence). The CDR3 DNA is TGTGCCAGCAGCTCGCTAGTATATGAGCAGTTCTTC. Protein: CASSSLVYEQFF.

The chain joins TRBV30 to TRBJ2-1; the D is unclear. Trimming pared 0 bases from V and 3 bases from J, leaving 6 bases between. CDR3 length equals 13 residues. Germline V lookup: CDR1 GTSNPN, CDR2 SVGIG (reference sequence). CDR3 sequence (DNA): TGTGCCTGGAGTGTTGGCAGCTACAATGAGCAGTTCTTC. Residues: CAWSVGSYNEQFF. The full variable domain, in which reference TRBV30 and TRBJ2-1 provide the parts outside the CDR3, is SQTIHQWPATLVQPVGSPLSLECTVEGTSNPNLYWYRQAAGRGLQLLFYSVGIGQISSEVPQNLSASRPQDRQFILSSKKLLLSDSGFYLCAWSVGSYNEQFFGPGTRLTVL.

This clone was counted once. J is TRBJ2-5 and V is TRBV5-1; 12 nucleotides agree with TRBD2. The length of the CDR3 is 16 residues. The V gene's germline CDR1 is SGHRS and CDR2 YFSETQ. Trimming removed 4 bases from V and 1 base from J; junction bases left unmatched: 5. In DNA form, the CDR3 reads TGCGCCAGCAGCAGACGGACTAGCGGGGCCCAAGAGACCCAGTACTTC. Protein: CASSRRTSGAQETQYF.

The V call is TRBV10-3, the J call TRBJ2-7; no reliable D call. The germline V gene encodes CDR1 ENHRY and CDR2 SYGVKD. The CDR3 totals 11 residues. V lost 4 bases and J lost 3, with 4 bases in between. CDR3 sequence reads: CAISVSYEQYF. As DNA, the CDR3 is TGTGCCATCAGTGTCAGCTACGAGCAGTACTTC.

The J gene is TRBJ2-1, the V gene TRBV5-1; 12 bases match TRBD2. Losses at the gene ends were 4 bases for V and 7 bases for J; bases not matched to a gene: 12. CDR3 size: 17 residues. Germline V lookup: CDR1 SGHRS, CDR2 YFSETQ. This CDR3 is CASSHPASGRGWNEQFF. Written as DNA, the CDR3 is TGCGCCAGCAGCCACCCAGCTAGCGGGAGGGGGTGGAATGAGCAGTTCTTC. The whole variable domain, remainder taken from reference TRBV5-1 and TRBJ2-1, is KAGVTQTPRYLIKTRGQQVTLSCSPISGHRSVSWYQQTPGQGLQFLFEYFSETQRNKGNFPGRFSGRQFSNSRSEMNVSTLELGDSALYLCASSHPASGRGWNEQFFGPGTRLTVL.

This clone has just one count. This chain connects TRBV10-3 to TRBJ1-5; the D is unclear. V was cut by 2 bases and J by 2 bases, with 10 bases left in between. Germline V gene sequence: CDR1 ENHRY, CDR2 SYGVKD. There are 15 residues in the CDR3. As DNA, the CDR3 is TGTGCCATCAGTGAGACCGTGCAGGGCAATCAGCCCCAGCATTTT. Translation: CAISETVQGNQPQHF.

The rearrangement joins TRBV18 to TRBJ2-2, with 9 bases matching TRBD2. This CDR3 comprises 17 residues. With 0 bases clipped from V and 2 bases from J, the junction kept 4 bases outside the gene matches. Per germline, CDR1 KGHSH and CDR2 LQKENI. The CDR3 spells CASSPPASGTNTGELFF. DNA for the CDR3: TGTGCCAGCTCACCACCGGCTAGCGGGACTAACACCGGGGAGCTGTTTTTT.

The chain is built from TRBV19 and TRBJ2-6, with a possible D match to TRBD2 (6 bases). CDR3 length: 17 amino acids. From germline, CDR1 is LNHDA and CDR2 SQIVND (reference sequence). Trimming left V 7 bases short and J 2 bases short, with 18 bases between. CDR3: CASTRESGSTGANVLTF. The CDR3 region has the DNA TGTGCCAGTACACGGGAGTCAGGGAGCACTGGGGCCAACGTCCTGACTTTC.

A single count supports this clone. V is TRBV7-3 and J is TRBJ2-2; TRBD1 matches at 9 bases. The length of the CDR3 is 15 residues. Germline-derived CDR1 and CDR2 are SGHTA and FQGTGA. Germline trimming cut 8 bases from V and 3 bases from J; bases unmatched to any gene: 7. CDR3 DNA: TGTGCCAGCGGCTACGGGGACAGGGACACCGGGGAGCTGTTTTTT. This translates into CASGYGDRDTGELFF.

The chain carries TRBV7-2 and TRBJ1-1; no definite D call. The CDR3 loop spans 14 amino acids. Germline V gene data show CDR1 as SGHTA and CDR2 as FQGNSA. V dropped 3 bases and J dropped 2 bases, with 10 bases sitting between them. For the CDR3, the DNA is TGTGCCAGCAGCTTCCGTCGGGGAAACACTGAAGCTTTCTTT. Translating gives CASSFRRGNTEAFF.

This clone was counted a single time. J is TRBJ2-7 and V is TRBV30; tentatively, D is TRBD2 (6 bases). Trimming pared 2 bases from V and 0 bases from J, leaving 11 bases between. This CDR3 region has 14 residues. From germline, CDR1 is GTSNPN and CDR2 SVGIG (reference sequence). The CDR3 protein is CAWSHGGASYEQYF. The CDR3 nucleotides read TGTGCCTGGAGTCACGGGGGAGCCTCCTACGAGCAGTACTTC.

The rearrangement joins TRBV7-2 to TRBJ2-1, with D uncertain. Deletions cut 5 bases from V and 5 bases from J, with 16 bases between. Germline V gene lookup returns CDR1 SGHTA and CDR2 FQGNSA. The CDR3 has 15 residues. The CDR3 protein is CASSRVGAADNEQFF. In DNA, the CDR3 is TGTGCCAGCAGCCGGGTCGGAGCAGCCGACAATGAGCAGTTCTTC.

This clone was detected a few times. The CDR3, as DNA: TGTGCCAGTAGTATAGATGGAGACTTCTTCCAGACCCAGTACTTC. As protein: CASSIDGDFFQTQYF. V gene TRBV19 combines with J gene TRBJ2-5; no reliable D call. CDR3 length: 15 residues. The ends were cut back, 0 bases at V and 6 bases at J, with 14 bases in the middle. Germline V CDR1 and CDR2: LNHDA, SQIVND (reference sequence).

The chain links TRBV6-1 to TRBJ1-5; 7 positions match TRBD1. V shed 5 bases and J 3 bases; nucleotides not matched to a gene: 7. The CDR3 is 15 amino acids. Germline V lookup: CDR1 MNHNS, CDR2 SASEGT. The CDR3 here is CASSPTRGSNQPQHF. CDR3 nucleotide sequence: TGTGCCAGCAGTCCGACCAGGGGGTCCAATCAGCCCCAGCATTTT.

The CDR3 nucleotides read TGTGCCAGCAGCTTTTGGACAGGGGGGCCTACTAACTATGGCTACACCTTC. Translating it yields CASSFWTGGPTNYGYTF. V usage is TRBV7-2 and J usage is TRBJ1-2, with 10 bases that match TRBD1. The CDR3 sequence is 17 residues long. Germline loops: CDR1 SGHTA, CDR2 FQGNSA. The junction had 7 bases not matched to a gene; V was cut back by 3 bases and J by 0 bases. Full variable domain (missing parts from reference TRBV7-2 and TRBJ1-2): GAGVSQSPSNKVTEKGKDVELRCDPISGHTALYWYRQSLGQGLEFLIYFQGNSAPDKSGLPSDRFSAERTGGSVSTLTIQRTQQEDSAVYLCASSFWTGGPTNYGYTFGSGTRLTVV.

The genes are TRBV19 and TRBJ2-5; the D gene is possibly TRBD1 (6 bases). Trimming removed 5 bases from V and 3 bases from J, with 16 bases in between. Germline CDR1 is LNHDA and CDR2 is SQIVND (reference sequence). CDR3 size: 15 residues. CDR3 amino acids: CASSLQGWAEETQYF. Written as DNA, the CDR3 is TGTGCCAGTAGTCTTCAGGGGTGGGCTGAAGAGACCCAGTACTTC.

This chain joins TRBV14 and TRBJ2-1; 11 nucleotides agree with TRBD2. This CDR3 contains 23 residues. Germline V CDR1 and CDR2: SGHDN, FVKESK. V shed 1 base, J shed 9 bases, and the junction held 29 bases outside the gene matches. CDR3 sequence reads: CASSQGAGSWWDRVSGRASEQFF. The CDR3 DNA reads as TGTGCCAGCAGCCAAGGGGCAGGGAGCTGGTGGGACCGGGTTAGCGGGAGGGCCAGTGAGCAGTTCTTC.

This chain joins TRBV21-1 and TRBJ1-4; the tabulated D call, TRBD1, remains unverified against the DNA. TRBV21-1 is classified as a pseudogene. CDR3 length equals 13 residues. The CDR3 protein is CASSVGRNEKLFF. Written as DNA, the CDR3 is TGTGCCAGCAGCGTGGGGCGAAATGAAAAACTGTTTTTT.

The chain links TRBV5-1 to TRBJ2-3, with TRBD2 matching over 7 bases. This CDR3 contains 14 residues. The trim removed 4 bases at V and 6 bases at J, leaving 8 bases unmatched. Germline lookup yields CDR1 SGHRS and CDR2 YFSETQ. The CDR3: CASSPDSGGDTQYF. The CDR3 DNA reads TGCGCCAGCAGCCCGGATTCGGGGGGTGATACGCAGTATTTT.

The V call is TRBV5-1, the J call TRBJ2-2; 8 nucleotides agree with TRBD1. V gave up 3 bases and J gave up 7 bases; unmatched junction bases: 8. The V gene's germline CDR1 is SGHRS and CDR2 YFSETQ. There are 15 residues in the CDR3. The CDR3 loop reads CASSSMTGANGELFF. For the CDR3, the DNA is TGCGCCAGCAGCTCCATGACAGGGGCGAACGGGGAGCTGTTTTTT.

CDR3 amino acids: CASSQAFMGQGFGGYTF. For the CDR3, the DNA is TGCGCCAGCAGCCAAGCCTTTATGGGACAGGGGTTCGGGGGCTACACCTTC. The V gene is TRBV4-1, the J gene TRBJ1-2; 10 bases are a match to TRBD1. V lost 1 base, J lost 8 bases, and 13 bases stayed unmatched. Germline V gene sequence: CDR1 MGHRA, CDR2 YSYEKL. This CDR3 contains 17 residues.

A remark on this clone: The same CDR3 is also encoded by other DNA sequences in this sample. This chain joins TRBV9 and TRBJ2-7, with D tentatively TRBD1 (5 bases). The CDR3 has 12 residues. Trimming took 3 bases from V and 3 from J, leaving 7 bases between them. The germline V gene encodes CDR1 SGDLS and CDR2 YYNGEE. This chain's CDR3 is CASSGQGYEQYF. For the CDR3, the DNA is TGTGCCAGCAGCGGGCAGGGCTACGAGCAGTACTTC.

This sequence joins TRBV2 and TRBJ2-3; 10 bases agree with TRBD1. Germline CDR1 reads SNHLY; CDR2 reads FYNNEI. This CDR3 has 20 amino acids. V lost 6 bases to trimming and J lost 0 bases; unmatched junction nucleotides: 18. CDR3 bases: TGTGCCAGCAGGGCCCGACAGGGGGCTTGGGGGAGTCTAAGCACAGATACGCAGTATTTT. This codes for CASRARQGAWGSLSTDTQYF.

The CDR3 reads CASSVGLAGYNEQFF. For the CDR3, the DNA is TGTGCCAGCAGCGTGGGACTAGCGGGTTATAATGAGCAGTTCTTC. The V call is TRBV13, the J call TRBJ2-1; 12 positions agree with TRBD2. Germline lookup yields CDR1 PRHDT and CDR2 FYEKMQ (reference sequence). J was trimmed by 7 bases and V by 5 bases; bases with no gene match: 6. The CDR3 has 15 residues.

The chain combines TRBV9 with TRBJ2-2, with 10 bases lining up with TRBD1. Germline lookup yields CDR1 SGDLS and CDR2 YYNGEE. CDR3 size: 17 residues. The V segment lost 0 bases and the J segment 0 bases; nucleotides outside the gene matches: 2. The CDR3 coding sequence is TGTGCCAGCAGCGTAGGAGGGACAGGGGCGAACACCGGGGAGCTGTTTTTT. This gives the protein CASSVGGTGANTGELFF.